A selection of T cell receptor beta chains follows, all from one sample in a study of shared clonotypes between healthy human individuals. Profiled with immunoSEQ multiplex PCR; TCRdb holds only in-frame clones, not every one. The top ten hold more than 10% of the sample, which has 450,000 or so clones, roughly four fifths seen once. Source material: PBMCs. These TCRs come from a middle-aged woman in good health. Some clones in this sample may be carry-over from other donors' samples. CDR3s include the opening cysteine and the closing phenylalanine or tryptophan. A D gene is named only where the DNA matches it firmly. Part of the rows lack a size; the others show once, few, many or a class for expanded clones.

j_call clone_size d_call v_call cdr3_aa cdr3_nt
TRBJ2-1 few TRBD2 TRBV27 CASTSGTNYNEQFF TGTGCCAGCACCTCCGGGACTAATTACAATGAGCAGTTCTTC
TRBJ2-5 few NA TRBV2 CASSEVLEETQYF TGTGCCAGCAGTGAGGTCCTTGAGGAGACCCAGTACTTC
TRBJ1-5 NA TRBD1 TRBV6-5 CASSRDRDQPQHF TGTGCCAGCAGCCGGGACAGGGATCAGCCCCAGCATTTT
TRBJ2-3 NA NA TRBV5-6 CASSLGRARTDTQYF TGTGCCAGCAGCTTGGGGAGGGCCCGTACAGATACGCAGTATTTT
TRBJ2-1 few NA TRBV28 CASNQDYPSNEQFF TGTGCCAGCAACCAGGACTACCCAAGCAATGAGCAGTTCTTC
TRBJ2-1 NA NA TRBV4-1 CASSQDRTTSYNEQFF TGCGCCAGCAGCCAGGACAGGACTACCTCCTACAATGAGCAGTTCTTC
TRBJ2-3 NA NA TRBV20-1 CSAKRSDTQYF TGCAGTGCTAAGAGGTCAGATACGCAGTATTTT
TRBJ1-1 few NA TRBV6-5 CASRVHSNTEAFF TGTGCCAGCAGGGTACACTCGAACACTGAAGCTTTCTTT
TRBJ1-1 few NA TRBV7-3 CASSFTGLSRAFF TGTGCCAGCAGCTTCACAGGCTTATCGCGGGCTTTCTTT
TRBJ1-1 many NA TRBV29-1 CSVEPSHLVSDMNTEAFF TGCAGCGTTGAACCTTCCCACTTGGTGTCGGATATGAACACTGAAGCTTTCTTT
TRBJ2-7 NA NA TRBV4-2 CASSPGRYYEQYF TGTGCCAGCAGCCCGGGACGGTACTACGAGCAGTACTTC
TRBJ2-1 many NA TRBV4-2 CASSLVPEAYNEQFF TGTGCCAGCAGCTTAGTTCCAGAGGCCTACAATGAGCAGTTCTTC
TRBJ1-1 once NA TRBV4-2 CASSPGPRNTEAFF TGTGCCAGCAGCCCGGGACCTAGGAACACTGAAGCTTTCTTT
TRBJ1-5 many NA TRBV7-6 CASSYSNQPQHF TGTGCCAGCAGCTATAGCAATCAGCCCCAGCATTTT
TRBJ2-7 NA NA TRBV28 CASSLRVGYEQYF TGTGCCAGCAGTTTGCGGGTGGGCTACGAGCAGTACTTC
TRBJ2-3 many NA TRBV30 CAWAIGTSGQF NA
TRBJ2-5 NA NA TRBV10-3 CAIREEETQYF TGTGCCATCCGAGAGGAAGAGACCCAGTACTTC
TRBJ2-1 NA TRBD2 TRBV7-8 CASSLAPSGRYNEQFF TGTGCCAGCAGCTTAGCGCCTAGCGGGAGGTACAATGAGCAGTTCTTC
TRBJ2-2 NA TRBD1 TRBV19 CASSIWDRGFPGELFF TGTGCCAGTAGTATTTGGGACAGGGGCTTCCCGGGGGAGCTGTTTTTT
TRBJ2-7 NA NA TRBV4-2 CASSQDYPPAESYEQYF TGTGCCAGCAGCCAAGATTACCCCCCAGCGGAATCCTACGAGCAGTACTTC
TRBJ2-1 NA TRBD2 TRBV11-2 CASSRSLAANNEQFF TGTGCCAGCAGCCGTTCACTAGCGGCAAACAATGAGCAGTTCTTC
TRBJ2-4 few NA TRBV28 CASTTGMDIQYF TGTGCCAGCACGACAGGAATGGACATTCAGTACTTC